This entry describes one T cell receptor (beta chain). Its antigen is unknown. This specimen belongs to a study of tumor and adjacent non-tumor tissue in lung cancer. For the study at large: Stage I to III disease affected roughly ten men and roughly five women aged roughly 31 to 76. Whole-study findings and limits: TCR diversity was significantly greater in tumor than normal lung tissue.

This sample's RNA came from whole unsorted tissue. More than 3 cm separated this lung sample from the edge of the tumor. The library came from three nested PCR rounds adapted from ARM-PCR protocols. One entry per CDR3 protein results from TCRdb running MiXCR on the multiplex PCR reads. The data hold 60,000 or so distinct CDR3 sequences, with about 55% observed a single time. CDR3 size: 8 residues. Sequenced sample: distant non-tumor lung tissue. The sequence derives from a man between 65 and 85 years old with non-small cell lung cancer. The chain couples TRBV21-1 to TRBJ2-5. TRBV21-1 is a listed pseudogene. The chain's CDR3 is CANETQYF. The CDR3 DNA reads as TGTGCCAATGAGACCCAGTACTTC.